These T cell receptor beta chains were read from a single sample in a study of blood T cells in healthy people across ages. TCRdb independently ran MiXCR on the 5' RACE reads; one entry per CDR3 protein. In the table there are about 1.7 million distinct CDR3 sequences, 28% of which are singletons. The sample was blood. All receptors come from a woman aged 25 to 39 in good health. Each CDR3 is given without its conserved first and last residue. Each record gives: CDR3 protein, D gene, V gene, J gene. The D gene is left open where the match is weak.

cdr3_aa: ASSQSQGYGQPQH
d_call: -
v_call: TRBV2
j_call: TRBJ1-5

cdr3_aa: ASRGSYQETQY
d_call: -
v_call: TRBV2
j_call: TRBJ2-5

cdr3_aa: SGGTKETQY
d_call: -
v_call: TRBV29-1
j_call: TRBJ2-5

cdr3_aa: AWSAPGPEQY
d_call: -
v_call: TRBV30
j_call: TRBJ2-7

cdr3_aa: ASSRSHRGQETQY
d_call: -
v_call: TRBV4-3
j_call: TRBJ2-5

cdr3_aa: ASSSNPTVQETQY
d_call: -
v_call: TRBV28
j_call: TRBJ2-5

cdr3_aa: ASSGQSSYEQY
d_call: -
v_call: TRBV27
j_call: TRBJ2-7

cdr3_aa: SVAGSGAEAF
d_call: -
v_call: TRBV29-1
j_call: TRBJ1-1

cdr3_aa: SARHLAGDEADTQY
d_call: TRBD2
v_call: TRBV20-1
j_call: TRBJ2-3

cdr3_aa: ASSFDFSYEQY
d_call: -
v_call: TRBV7-2
j_call: TRBJ2-7

cdr3_aa: SVAPSRGTYEQY
d_call: -
v_call: TRBV29-1
j_call: TRBJ2-7

cdr3_aa: ASSRDRGDIQY
d_call: TRBD1
v_call: TRBV18
j_call: -

cdr3_aa: SARAGVRGNNEQF
d_call: -
v_call: TRBV20-1
j_call: TRBJ2-1

cdr3_aa: SGGTGTNTEAF
d_call: TRBD1
v_call: TRBV29-1
j_call: TRBJ1-1

cdr3_aa: ACSQRTPYEQY
d_call: -
v_call: TRBV3-1
j_call: TRBJ2-7

cdr3_aa: ASSLGQGLAGANVLT
d_call: TRBD1
v_call: TRBV28
j_call: TRBJ2-6

cdr3_aa: ASSVGARLALDEQF
d_call: TRBD2
v_call: TRBV9
j_call: TRBJ2-1

cdr3_aa: ASSSPDRQPQH
d_call: -
v_call: TRBV7-2
j_call: TRBJ1-5

cdr3_aa: ASSFIFSGTRGSYNEQF
d_call: TRBD2
v_call: TRBV7-2
j_call: TRBJ2-1

cdr3_aa: ASSQDRDPFVYGYT
d_call: TRBD1
v_call: TRBV6-5
j_call: TRBJ1-2

cdr3_aa: ASSPNLGLAGVDTQY
d_call: TRBD2
v_call: TRBV7-9
j_call: TRBJ2-3

cdr3_aa: ASSSPGLAGGRFQY
d_call: TRBD2
v_call: TRBV11-2
j_call: TRBJ2-5

cdr3_aa: ASSSGLAGGNYKQY
d_call: TRBD2
v_call: TRBV7-2
j_call: TRBJ2-7

cdr3_aa: SVVKFSSYEQY
d_call: -
v_call: TRBV29-1
j_call: TRBJ2-7

cdr3_aa: ASGFGESGYT
d_call: -
v_call: TRBV12-3/TRBV12-4
j_call: TRBJ1-2

cdr3_aa: SARGYTQYNEQF
d_call: -
v_call: TRBV20-1
j_call: TRBJ2-1

cdr3_aa: SVEDREDEQY
d_call: TRBD1
v_call: TRBV29-1
j_call: TRBJ2-7

cdr3_aa: ASSLDPSGKLF
d_call: -
v_call: TRBV7-2
j_call: TRBJ1-4

cdr3_aa: ASSYSTPGSSPLH
d_call: -
v_call: TRBV6-5
j_call: TRBJ1-6

cdr3_aa: ASSFYQGAGGNEQF
d_call: TRBD1
v_call: TRBV13
j_call: TRBJ2-1

cdr3_aa: SARPSGRLYNEQF
d_call: TRBD2
v_call: TRBV20-1
j_call: TRBJ2-1

cdr3_aa: ASSFIGRETQY
d_call: -
v_call: TRBV5-5
j_call: TRBJ2-5

cdr3_aa: ATSRESSGRSGANVLT
d_call: TRBD2
v_call: TRBV15
j_call: TRBJ2-6

cdr3_aa: ASSGRSDEQF
d_call: -
v_call: TRBV7-6
j_call: TRBJ2-1

cdr3_aa: ASSQVVVRESSHGYT
d_call: -
v_call: TRBV3-1
j_call: TRBJ1-2

cdr3_aa: ASSRNRPSITQY
d_call: -
v_call: TRBV12-3/TRBV12-4
j_call: TRBJ2-3

cdr3_aa: SARRDRRETQY
d_call: -
v_call: TRBV20-1
j_call: TRBJ2-5

cdr3_aa: ASRRTGQVETQY
d_call: TRBD1
v_call: TRBV6-6
j_call: TRBJ2-5

cdr3_aa: SASGPSGSSYNEQY
d_call: TRBD2
v_call: TRBV20-1
j_call: -

cdr3_aa: ASSQGTEPYSNQPQH
d_call: -
v_call: TRBV4-3
j_call: TRBJ1-5

cdr3_aa: ASSKAAGARFHQPQH
d_call: -
v_call: TRBV21-1
j_call: TRBJ1-5

cdr3_aa: ASSLGGERWAF
d_call: -
v_call: TRBV7-9
j_call: TRBJ1-1

cdr3_aa: SARDRAGNEQF
d_call: -
v_call: TRBV20-1
j_call: TRBJ2-1

cdr3_aa: ATSDARMPDSNRPQH
d_call: -
v_call: TRBV24-1
j_call: TRBJ1-5

cdr3_aa: ASHTGTARNTEAF
d_call: -
v_call: TRBV5-1
j_call: TRBJ1-1

cdr3_aa: SASTGRYGYT
d_call: TRBD1
v_call: TRBV20-1
j_call: TRBJ1-2

cdr3_aa: ASSQNTGPGRLSGANVLT
d_call: -
v_call: TRBV3-1
j_call: TRBJ2-6

cdr3_aa: ASSLARSNGYT
d_call: -
v_call: TRBV7-2
j_call: TRBJ1-2

cdr3_aa: ASSYSVQGLGDTEAF
d_call: -
v_call: TRBV6-5
j_call: TRBJ1-1

cdr3_aa: ASSVDSGSSYNEQF
d_call: TRBD2
v_call: TRBV9
j_call: TRBJ2-1

cdr3_aa: ASSLGRGYEQY
d_call: -
v_call: TRBV7-2
j_call: TRBJ2-7

cdr3_aa: ASSYSEYGGEQY
d_call: -
v_call: TRBV7-9
j_call: TRBJ2-7

cdr3_aa: SARLGEGLTDTQY
d_call: TRBD2
v_call: TRBV20-1
j_call: TRBJ2-3

cdr3_aa: SVETAPLYEQY
d_call: -
v_call: TRBV29-1
j_call: TRBJ2-7

cdr3_aa: ASSLGPGDQPQH
d_call: -
v_call: TRBV12-3/TRBV12-4
j_call: TRBJ1-5

cdr3_aa: ASSLEAIGFYEQY
d_call: -
v_call: TRBV5-1
j_call: -

cdr3_aa: ASTLGQILQETQY
d_call: -
v_call: TRBV12-3/TRBV12-4
j_call: TRBJ2-5

cdr3_aa: ASSLRYGVQETQY
d_call: -
v_call: TRBV7-3
j_call: TRBJ2-5

cdr3_aa: ASSYGEAEKLF
d_call: -
v_call: TRBV6-6
j_call: TRBJ1-4

cdr3_aa: ASSLEIGEQY
d_call: -
v_call: TRBV5-1
j_call: TRBJ2-7